Detailed here is one T cell receptor (beta chain). What this receptor recognizes is not known. No base quality values were provided; no much bigger clone lies one nucleotide off. These data come from a study of cytomegalovirus exposure and HLA in healthy donors (dated by TCRdb to the late 2010s). In the study overall: The 670 or so repertoires of the first cohort and the 120 validation repertoires were produced on the same platform, according to a later analysis. To predict cytomegalovirus infection status, the study brought together high-throughput TCR immunosequencing, statistical association of individual TCRs with disease status, and machine learning. The study aimed to test whether cataloging public T cell receptors could reveal signatures of past pathogen exposure. Besides the first cohort of 550 to 750 subjects, a separate validation cohort made up of some 110 different subjects was used. What the work shows at the level of the full study, not this receptor alone: In the study, around 150 TCR beta chains were listed as associated with cytomegalovirus. A few of the identified cytomegalovirus-associated TCR beta chains were confirmed in vitro to be specific for cytomegalovirus antigens. In a later analysis, TCRs clustered in the first cohort were found to also tend to co-occur in the roughly 120 validation repertoires, with 90% to 95% of cluster scores above 0. The classifier was reported to diagnose cytomegalovirus status with high specificity and sensitivity in both the original and validation cohorts. The authors suggested that the approach could potentially be extended to other disease states and immunological phenotypes. Most TCR sequences were observed very rarely across donors, whereas some public TCRs were present in many individuals. All 120 repertoires were used to score co-occurrence in the validation cohort in a later analysis, because that analysis had no HLA typing for the cohort.

The donors were included in the validation cohort of over a hundred subjects, a group kept apart from the roughly 700-subject first cohort. Library creation used the immunoSEQ multiplex PCR assay. Per the original workflow: A statistical classification framework was developed to diagnose cytomegalovirus status using the catalog of TCR beta chain sequences. Here the immuneACCESS table is served through TCRdb, limited to in-frame sequences with V and J called. Missing clones are a known gap in these copies; in checked studies unresolved V genes cover under half, and the rest lacks a known reason. V, J and clone size were drawn from that table, and D and trimming were deduced from the DNA. The sample table holds 190,000 or so clones, of which roughly 82% were seen once. The ten largest make up under 15% of the sample. CDR1 and CDR2 (SEHNR, FQNEAQ) derive from the germline V gene (reference sequence). The V end loses 6 bases and the J end loses 2 bases, and a stretch of 15 bases separates them. The CDR3 holds 15 amino acids from the cysteine to the phenylalanine. Here the CDR3 DNA is all that survives: 45 bases in frame from base 1.

Sequenced input: PBMCs. Rearrangement joined TRBV7-9 to TRBJ2-3, with a tentative D gene TRBD1 over 6 matching bases. The TCR was taken from a woman aged 25-40 years in good health and CMV-seropositive. In nucleotide form, the sequence is TGTGCCAGCAGGTCCCTCAGGGGCGACACAGATACGCAGTATTTT. Its translation reads: CASRSLRGDTDTQYF.